This TCR beta chain is from a study of T-cell reconstitution after alpha-beta-depleted transplantation in children. Molecular barcoding with unique molecular identifiers was used for the TCRbeta library. One entry per CDR3 protein, called by TCRdb with MiXCR from the PCR reads. In the table there are over 550,000 distinct CDR3 sequences, approximately 10% of which are singletons. The length of the CDR3 is 16 residues. Germline values: CDR1 KGHSH, CDR2 LQKENI. V lost 4 bases and J lost 0; bases outside the gene matches: 7. The rearrangement joins TRBV18 to TRBJ2-3, with TRBD2 matching 7 bases. The source was PBMCs from the stem cell graft donor, collected from the stem cell graft. The TCR originated in a human donor who donated a stem cell graft to a child with acute myeloid leukemia. The CDR3 reads CASSLSTSLSTDTQYF. The CDR3 DNA reads as TGTGCCAGCTCACTTTCGACTAGCCTGAGCACAGATACGCAGTATTTT.